This T cell receptor (beta chain) was documented in a study of T-cell reconstitution after alpha-beta-depleted transplantation in children. This clonotype showed up just a few times. During its preparation, the TCRbeta library received unique molecular identifiers. MiXCR was run by TCRdb on the PCR reads, yielding one entry per CDR3 protein. Among 350,000 to 400,000 distinct CDR3 sequences listed, 20% were seen once. The V and J ends lost 1 base and 8 bases respectively, with 9 bases between them. The CDR3 is 13 amino acids. CDR1 is LGHNA and CDR2 is YSLEER in the germline V gene. The sequence derives from a human donor who donated a stem cell graft to a child with acute myeloid leukemia. This specimen consisted of PBMCs from the stem cell graft donor, obtained from the stem cell graft. The rearrangement uses TRBV4-3 and TRBJ2-1; the D is unclear. CDR3 residues: CASSQVQADEQFF. Written as DNA, the CDR3 is TGCGCCAGCAGCCAAGTGCAGGCGGATGAGCAGTTCTTC.